The 11 T cell receptor beta chains given below trace back to one sample, sequenced in a study of blood T cell repertoires in COVID-19. Sequencing was performed with immunoSEQ multiplex PCR; in TCRdb, only in-frame clones are kept and a portion is missing. The data show tens of thousands of clones, nearly 90% seen once. The material sequenced was peripheral blood. The receptors here all came from a woman aged 55-69 years with COVID-19, enrolled during active disease.

The J gene is TRBJ1-1, the V gene TRBV18, with D perhaps matching TRBD1 (6 bases). V lost 5 bases, J lost 2 bases, and 12 bases lay in between. CDR1 is KGHSH and CDR2 is LQKENI in the germline V gene. The CDR3 is 14 residues long. Here the CDR3 reads CASSAGTPNTEAFF. The CDR3 coding sequence is TGTGCCAGCTCAGCCGGGACACCAAACACTGAAGCTTTCTTT.

The V call is TRBV5-6, the J call TRBJ1-2, with D unclear. Germline V gives CDR1 SGHDT, CDR2 YYEEEE. The CDR3 spans 14 residues. V was cut by 1 base and J by 2 bases, with 9 bases left in between. CDR3 nucleotides: TGTGCCAGCAGCTTGAAGGCAGGCAACTATGGCTACACCTTC. Translating gives CASSLKAGNYGYTF.

V and J are TRBV4-1 and TRBJ2-7; the D is unclear. The CDR3 extends over 14 amino acids. Germline CDR1 and CDR2: MGHRA and YSYEKL. The V and J ends lost 4 bases and 5 bases respectively, with 15 bases between them. In nucleotides, the CDR3 is TGCGCCAGCAGCCCTAGGCTAGGAAGGAACGAGCAGTACTTC. It encodes CASSPRLGRNEQYF.

The chain couples TRBV7-9 to TRBJ2-3; D gene unclear. CDR1 is SEHNR, CDR2 FQNEAQ, per germline (reference sequence). The germline V and J ends were trimmed by 1 base and 1 base, with 6 bases remaining between them. This CDR3 is built from 14 residues. The DNA of the CDR3 is TGTGCCAGCAGCTTAGAAACAGGCACAGATACGCAGTATTTT. It codes for CASSLETGTDTQYF.

The chain is built from TRBV7-9 and TRBJ1-2, with a tentative D call TRBD1 (6 bases). V was trimmed by 3 bases and J by 5 bases, leaving 10 bases between them. This CDR3 contains 13 residues. CDR1 SEHNR and CDR2 FQNEAQ come from the germline V gene (reference sequence). In DNA form, the CDR3 reads TGTGCCAGCAGCTTGGAACAGGGATATGGCTACACCTTC. Protein sequence: CASSLEQGYGYTF. Complete variable domain (other parts from reference TRBV7-9 and TRBJ1-2): DTGVSQNPRHKITKRGQNVTFRCDPISEHNRLYWYRQTLGQGPEFLTYFQNEAQLEKSRLLSDRFSAERPKGSFSTLEIQRTEQGDSAMYLCASSLEQGYGYTFGSGTRLTVV.

The chain has TRBV11-2 and TRBJ2-7; 9 bases map to TRBD2. Germline trimming cut 2 bases from V and 2 bases from J; bases unmatched to any gene: 7. This CDR3 is 16 amino acids long. Looked up from germline, CDR1 is SGHAT and CDR2 is FQNNGV. CDR3 bases: TGTGCCAGCAGCTTAACGGCGGGAGGGAATCCCTACGAGCAGTACTTC. It specifies CASSLTAGGNPYEQYF.

The rearrangement uses TRBV25-1 and TRBJ2-5; 15 nucleotides line up with TRBD2. The trim removed 5 bases at V and 4 bases at J, leaving 11 bases unmatched. Germline V CDR1 and CDR2: MGHDK, SYGVNS. There are 18 residues in the CDR3. The CDR3 DNA reads as TGTGCCAGCAGTACCTCCCGGACTAGCGGGAGGGCCGGAGAGACCCAGTACTTC. It codes for CASSTSRTSGRAGETQYF.

CDR3 amino acids: CASSRRGEITDTQYF. The DNA for the CDR3 is TGTGCCAGCAGCCGACGGGGGGAAATCACAGATACGCAGTATTTT. The chain recombines TRBV7-9 with TRBJ2-3, with 7 nucleotides matching TRBD2. V was pared by 5 bases and J by 2 bases, with 7 bases of the junction left unmatched. This CDR3 spans 15 amino acids. CDR1 is SEHNR and CDR2 is FQNEAQ in the germline V gene (reference sequence).

This clone was observed a single time. The chain links TRBV30 to TRBJ2-1; TRBD1 matches 7 bases. From germline, CDR1 is GTSNPN and CDR2 SVGIG (reference sequence). With V trimmed by 3 bases and J by 6 bases, 8 bases remained unmatched. The CDR3 totals 14 residues. The CDR3 DNA sequence: TGTGCCTGGAGAAATAAACAGGGGTTCAATGAGCAGTTCTTC. It encodes CAWRNKQGFNEQFF.

The chain joins TRBV3-1 (or the pseudogene TRBV3-2) to TRBJ2-7; 7 bases align to TRBD1. CDR3 length equals 13 residues. V shed 5 bases and J 11 bases; nucleotides not matched to a gene: 12. The germline gives CDR1 LGHDT, CDR2 YNNKEL (reference sequence). The chain's CDR3 is CASSRRGGTSEYF. As DNA, the CDR3 is TGTGCCAGCAGCAGGCGAGGGGGCACTTCGGAGTACTTC.

This chain connects TRBV27 to TRBJ2-6; D unclear. V shed 5 bases and J shed 0 bases, with 11 bases lying between them. In germline, CDR1 is MNHEY, CDR2 SMNVEV (reference sequence). The CDR3 consists of 16 residues. CDR3 sequence reads: CASSPSGVSGANVLTF. The CDR3 DNA reads TGTGCCAGCAGTCCCTCTGGAGTCTCTGGGGCCAACGTCCTGACTTTC.